This T cell receptor beta chain was retrieved from a study of T cell changes during pregnancy in multiple sclerosis. Germline CDR1 and CDR2: MDHEN and SYDVKM. The CDR3 runs 13 residues. Trimming at V came to 6 bases and at J to 7 bases, leaving 5 bases not matched to a gene. This clone was seen just once. Only in-frame clones appear in the TCRdb table, and some are missing; sequencing was by immunoSEQ multiplex PCR. The sample lists about 68,000 clones, about 91% occurring once. The input for sequencing was peripheral blood, taken in the second trimester of pregnancy. The TCR sequence derives from a female donor in good health, enrolled as a control in a pregnancy study. This chain links TRBV28 with TRBJ1-1; 10 bases are shared with TRBD1. Written as DNA, the CDR3 is TGTGCCAGCAGAGGACAGGGGGGAATTGAAGCTTTCTTT. It codes for CASRGQGGIEAFF.